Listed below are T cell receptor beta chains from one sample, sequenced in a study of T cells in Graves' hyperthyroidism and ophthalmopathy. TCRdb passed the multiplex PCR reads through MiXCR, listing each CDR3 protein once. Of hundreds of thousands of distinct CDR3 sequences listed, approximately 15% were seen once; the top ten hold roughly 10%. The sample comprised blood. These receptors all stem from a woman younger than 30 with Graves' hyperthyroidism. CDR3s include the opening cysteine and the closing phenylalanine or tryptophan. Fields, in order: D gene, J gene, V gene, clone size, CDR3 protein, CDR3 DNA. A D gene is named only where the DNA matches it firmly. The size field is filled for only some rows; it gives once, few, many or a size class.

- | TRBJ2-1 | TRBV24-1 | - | CATEGVSPPYNEQFF | TGTGCCACCGAGGGGGTGAGTCCTCCGTACAATGAGCAGTTCTTC
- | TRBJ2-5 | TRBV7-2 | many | CASSLSLETQYF | TGTGCCAGCAGCTTGTCTTTAGAGACCCAGTACTTC
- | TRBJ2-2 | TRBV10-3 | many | CAISGNRGGTGELFF | TGTGCCATCAGTGGTAACAGGGGAGGCACCGGGGAGCTGTTTTTT
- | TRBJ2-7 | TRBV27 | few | CASSPTPAPYEQYF | TGTGCCAGCAGTCCCACACCCGCCCCCTACGAGCAGTACTTC
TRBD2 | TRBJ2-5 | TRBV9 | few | CASSVRGLPSETQYF | TGTGCCAGCAGCGTACGGGGACTACCGTCGGAGACCCAGTACTTC
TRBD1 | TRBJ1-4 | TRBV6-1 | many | CASRRTGAATNEKLFF | TGTGCCAGCAGACGTACAGGGGCAGCAACTAATGAAAAACTGTTTTTT
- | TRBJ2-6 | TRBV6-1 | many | CASSGLWLRVGANVLTF | TGTGCCAGCAGTGGACTGTGGCTTCGTGTTGGGGCCAACGTCCTGACTTTC
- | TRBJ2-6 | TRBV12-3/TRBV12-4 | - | CASSPRFSGANVLTF | TGTGCCAGCAGTCCTCGATTCTCTGGGGCCAACGTCCTGACTTTC
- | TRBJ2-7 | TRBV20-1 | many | CSANRAESLSYEQYF | TGCAGTGCTAATAGGGCAGAGTCCCTCTCTTACGAGCAGTACTTC
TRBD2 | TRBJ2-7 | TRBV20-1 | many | CSARDLETYGTSGTDEQYF | TGCAGTGCTAGAGATCTGGAGACCTACGGGACTAGCGGTACAGACGAGCAGTACTTC
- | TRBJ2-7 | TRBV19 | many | CASSTSGGGTYEQYF | TGTGCCAGTAGTACTAGCGGAGGGGGAACCTACGAGCAGTACTTC
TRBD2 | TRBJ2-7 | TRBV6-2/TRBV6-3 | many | CASSSRRTSGRPFSSYEQYF | TGTGCCAGCAGCTCAAGGCGTACTAGCGGGAGGCCCTTTAGCTCCTACGAGCAGTACTTC
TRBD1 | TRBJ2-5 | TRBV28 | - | CASSFPQGAWETQYF | TGTGCCAGCAGTTTTCCCCAGGGGGCCTGGGAGACCCAGTACTTC
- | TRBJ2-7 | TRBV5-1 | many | CASSLVPGMTPSEQYF | TGCGCCAGCAGCTTGGTTCCAGGGATGACCCCTAGCGAGCAGTACTTC
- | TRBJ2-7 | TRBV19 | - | CASSINHRPVYEQYF | TGTGCCAGTAGTATAAACCACAGGCCGGTCTACGAGCAGTACTTC
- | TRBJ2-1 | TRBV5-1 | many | CASFEGLSQGNEQFF | TGCGCCAGCTTTGAAGGACTCTCCCAAGGCAATGAGCAGTTCTTC
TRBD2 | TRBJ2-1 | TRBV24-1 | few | CATSDPLQREGGRWNEQFF | TGTGCCACCAGTGACCCCCTTCAGCGGGAGGGAGGGCGGTGGAATGAGCAGTTCTTC
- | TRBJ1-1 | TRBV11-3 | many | CASSLEGGMNTEAFF | TGTGCCAGCAGCTTAGAGGGGGGAATGAACACTGAAGCTTTCTTT
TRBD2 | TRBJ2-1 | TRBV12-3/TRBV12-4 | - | CASTLTSGSRDEQFF | TGTGCCAGCACCTTGACTAGCGGGAGTAGGGATGAGCAGTTCTTC
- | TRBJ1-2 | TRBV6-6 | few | CASSYSTTGYGYTF | TGTGCCAGCAGTTACTCGACTACAGGCTATGGCTACACCTTC
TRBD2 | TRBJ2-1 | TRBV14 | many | CASSQDVAGGGQFF | TGTGCCAGCAGCCAAGATGTAGCGGGAGGGGGGCAGTTCTTC
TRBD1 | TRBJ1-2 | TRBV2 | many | CASSEVRTGKNGYTF | TGTGCCAGCAGTGAAGTTAGGACAGGGAAAAATGGCTACACCTTC
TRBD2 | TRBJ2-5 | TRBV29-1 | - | CSVGTSGTPGETQYF | TGCAGCGTTGGGACTAGCGGGACCCCAGGAGAGACCCAGTACTTC
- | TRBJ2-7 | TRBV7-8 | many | CASSSFTGQWSYEQYF | TGTGCCAGCAGCTCCTTCACGGGGCAGTGGAGCTACGAGCAGTACTTC
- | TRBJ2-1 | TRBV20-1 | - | CGVLDAYNEQFF | TGCGGGGTACTAGACGCTTACAATGAGCAGTTCTTC
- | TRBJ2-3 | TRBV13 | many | CASSFRPDTQYF | TGTGCCAGCAGCTTTAGACCAGATACGCAGTATTTT
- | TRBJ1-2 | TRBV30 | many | CAWSAFLNYGYTF | TGTGCCTGGAGCGCCTTCTTGAACTATGGCTACACCTTC
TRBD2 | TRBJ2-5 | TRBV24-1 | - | CATSDPTSGSGETQYF | TGTGCCACCAGTGATCCGACTAGCGGGAGTGGAGAGACCCAGTACTTC
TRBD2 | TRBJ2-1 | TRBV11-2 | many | CASSLGGGRRLYNEQFF | TGTGCCAGCAGCTTAGGAGGCGGGAGGAGACTCTACAATGAGCAGTTCTTC
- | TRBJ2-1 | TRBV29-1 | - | CSVVYYNEQFF | TGCAGCGTTGTATACTATAATGAGCAGTTCTTC
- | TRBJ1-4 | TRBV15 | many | CATSSLTKTNEKLFF | TGTGCCACCAGCAGTCTGACAAAAACTAATGAAAAACTGTTTTTT
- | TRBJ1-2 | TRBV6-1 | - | CATKGASYGYTF | TGTGCCACGAAGGGCGCAAGCTATGGCTACACCTTC
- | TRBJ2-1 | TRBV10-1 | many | CASSEGGTGHNEQFF | TGCGCCAGCAGTGAGGGGGGGACGGGTCACAATGAGCAGTTCTTC
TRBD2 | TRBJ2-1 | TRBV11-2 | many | CASSLEASGYNEQFF | TGTGCCAGCAGCTTAGAGGCTAGCGGCTACAATGAGCAGTTCTTC
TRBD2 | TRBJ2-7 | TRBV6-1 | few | CASPSAGEEYEQYF | TGTGCCAGCCCCTCAGCGGGAGAAGAATACGAGCAGTACTTC
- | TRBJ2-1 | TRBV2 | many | CASRDIGYNEQFF | TGTGCCAGCAGGGACATTGGCTACAATGAGCAGTTCTTC
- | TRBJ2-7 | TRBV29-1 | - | CSVVQGKGHEQYF | TGCAGCGTTGTTCAGGGGAAAGGCCACGAGCAGTACTTC
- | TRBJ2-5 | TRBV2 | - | CASSGDLIKETQYF | TGTGCCAGCAGTGGGGACTTAATAAAAGAGACCCAGTACTTC
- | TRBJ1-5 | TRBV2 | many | CASSEVGARGQPQHF | TGTGCCAGCAGTGAAGTGGGGGCTCGAGGGCAGCCCCAGCATTTT
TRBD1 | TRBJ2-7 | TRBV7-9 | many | CASSRGTGAYEQYF | TGTGCCAGCAGTCGCGGGACAGGGGCCTACGAGCAGTACTTC
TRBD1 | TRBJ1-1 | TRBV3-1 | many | CASRRTGLMNTEAFF | TGTGCCAGCAGGCGGACAGGGCTCATGAACACTGAAGCTTTCTTT
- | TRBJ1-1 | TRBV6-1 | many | CDNRVGTEAFF | TGTGATAACAGGGTGGGCACTGAAGCTTTCTTT
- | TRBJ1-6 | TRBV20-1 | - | CSLARGGASVRPNNSPLHF | TGCAGCCTAGCCCGGGGGGGGGCCTCCGTCCGCCCTAATAATTCACCCCTCCACTTT
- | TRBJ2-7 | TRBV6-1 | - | CASTMSVLYEQYF | TGTGCCAGCACCATGAGCGTCCTCTACGAGCAGTACTTC
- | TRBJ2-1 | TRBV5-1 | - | CASSFRDTSEDEQFF | TGCGCCAGCAGCTTCAGGGACACGTCGGAGGATGAGCAGTTCTTC
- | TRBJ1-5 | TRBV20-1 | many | CSARDLWQSNQPQHF | TGCAGTGCTAGAGATCTTTGGCAGAGCAATCAGCCCCAGCATTTT
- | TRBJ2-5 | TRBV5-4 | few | CASSLYSELGKETQYF | TGTGCCAGCAGCTTGTACAGCGAGTTGGGTAAAGAGACCCAGTACTTC
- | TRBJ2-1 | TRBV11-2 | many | CASSYTGDQFF | TGTGCCAGCAGTTATACGGGGGATCAGTTCTTC
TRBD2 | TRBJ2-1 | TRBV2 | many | CASSEAPLGLAGVEQFF | TGTGCCAGCAGTGAAGCCCCTTTGGGACTAGCGGGAGTTGAGCAGTTCTTC
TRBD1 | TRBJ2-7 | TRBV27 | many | CATAPTGPASYEQYF | TGTGCCACAGCCCCGACAGGGCCCGCCTCCTACGAGCAGTACTTC
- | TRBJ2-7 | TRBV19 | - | CASSLTGGNSYEQYF | TGTGCCAGTAGTCTAACGGGGGGCAACTCCTACGAGCAGTACTTC
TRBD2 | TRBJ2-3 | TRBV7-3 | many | CASSLALIRTSGSTDTQYF | TGTGCCAGCAGCCTAGCGCTAATAAGGACTAGCGGGAGCACAGATACGCAGTATTTT
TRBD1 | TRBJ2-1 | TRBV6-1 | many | CASRRTGGRNEQFF | TGTGCCAGCAGGCGGACAGGGGGCCGCAATGAGCAGTTCTTC